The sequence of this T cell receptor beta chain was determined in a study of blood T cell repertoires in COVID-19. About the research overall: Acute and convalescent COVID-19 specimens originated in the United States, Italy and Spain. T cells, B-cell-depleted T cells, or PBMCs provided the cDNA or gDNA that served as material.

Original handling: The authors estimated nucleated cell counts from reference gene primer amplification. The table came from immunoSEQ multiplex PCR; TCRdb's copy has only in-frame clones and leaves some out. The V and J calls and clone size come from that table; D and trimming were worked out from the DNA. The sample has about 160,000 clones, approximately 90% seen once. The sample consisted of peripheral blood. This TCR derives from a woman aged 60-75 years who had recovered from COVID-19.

The DNA for the CDR3 is TGTGCCAGCAGCTCGGGACAGGGTTATGGCTACACCTTC. This codes for CASSSGQGYGYTF. The V gene is TRBV7-2, the J gene TRBJ1-2; 9 bases align to TRBD1. The CDR3 loop spans 13 amino acids. Germline CDR1 reads SGHTA; CDR2 reads FQGNSA. The ends lost 4 bases at V and 5 bases at J; junction bases unmatched: 2.